This T cell receptor beta chain appears in the sequencing data of a study of Ad26.COV2.S vaccination and SARS-CoV-2 variants. Findings of the study overall: An underestimation of total T cell responses may have resulted from the TCR breadth and depth analyses.

With 5 bases clipped from V and 9 bases from J, the junction kept 10 bases outside the gene matches. The CDR3 is 15 amino acids. CDR1 SGHTA and CDR2 FQGNSA come from the germline V gene. Clones were sequenced by immunoSEQ multiplex PCR, and TCRdb holds only the in-frame ones, with some missing. The sample lists approximately 350,000 clones; roughly 84% were seen once. Details on this clone: Its antigen is currently unknown.

The treatment denotes: some 20 received Ad26.COV2.S at low or high dose, single or two shots; about 5 received placebo; per-sample allocation not given. Material that was analyzed had been drawn on day 63 after the first vaccine or placebo injection. The sequence derives from a person between 18 and 65 years old who received the Ad26.COV2.S COVID-19 vaccine or a placebo. The rearrangement links TRBV7-2 to TRBJ1-6; 7 nucleotides match TRBD1. Here the sequenced sample was peripheral blood, taken in a trial of Ad26.COV2.S vaccine versus placebo. The CDR3 reads CASSPSPTGLSPLHF. The CDR3 DNA sequence: TGTGCCAGCAGCCCCAGCCCGACAGGGCTTTCACCCCTCCACTTT.